The clone carrying this T cell receptor beta chain has only a few counts. The data belong to a study of T cells in Graves' hyperthyroidism and ophthalmopathy. RNA transcripts served as the template for amplifying TCR beta CDR3 regions. The HTBI set primed first-round TCR CDR3 RT-PCR. TCRdb fed the multiplex PCR reads into MiXCR, producing one record per CDR3 protein. The table records over 500,000 distinct CDR3 sequences, over 45% of them present only once. The V gene's germline CDR1 is SNHLY and CDR2 FYNNEI. CDR3 size: 15 residues. Trimming cost V 5 bases and J 1 base; bases outside gene matches: 2. Specimen: peripheral blood or thyroid tissue (not recorded which). The chain joins TRBV2 to TRBJ2-6; 7 bases align to TRBD1. The sequence was collected from an adult woman with Graves' disease, either hyperthyroidism or ophthalmopathy (not recorded which). In DNA, the CDR3 is TGTGCCAGCAGTTTGGACAGGTCTGGGGCCAACGTCCTGACTTTC. Protein: CASSLDRSGANVLTF.